The 12 T cell receptor beta chains presented below share a single source sample, sequenced in a study of blood T cell repertoires in COVID-19. Profiling relied on immunoSEQ multiplex PCR, and the TCRdb table lists in-frame clones only, not all of them. The profile covers over 25,000 clones, with around 85% appearing a single time and approximately 6.3% taken by the ten largest. What was sequenced was peripheral blood. Receptors originate from a man in his 60s with active COVID-19.

The chain employs TRBV3-1 (or the pseudogene TRBV3-2) and TRBJ2-5, with TRBD2 identical over 8 bases. The germline V gene has CDR1 LGHDT and CDR2 YNNKEL (reference sequence). The junction had 5 bases not matched to a gene; V was cut back by 11 bases and J by 3 bases. The CDR3 loop spans 12 amino acids. This chain's CDR3 is CASGGGKETQYF. CDR3 DNA sequence: TGTGCCTCCGGGGGGGGGAAAGAGACCCAGTACTTC.

The chain carries TRBV6-5 and TRBJ2-1; 8 bases line up with TRBD2. The CDR3 runs 13 residues. CDR1 MNHEY and CDR2 SVGAGI come from the germline V gene. V trimming: 10 bases; J trimming: 0 bases; junction bases outside the gene matches: 2. The DNA for the CDR3 is TGTGCCACCGGACTAGCCTCCTACAATGAGCAGTTCTTC. It codes for CATGLASYNEQFF.

The chain links TRBV19 to TRBJ2-5, with TRBD2 matching over 7 bases. Germline V gives CDR1 LNHDA, CDR2 SQIVND (reference sequence). This CDR3 contains 12 residues. V dropped 4 bases and J dropped 10; count of bases not matched to a gene: 6. The CDR3 DNA follows: TGTGCCAGTAGTACCTCCCGGGGGGACCAGTACTTC. Translation gives CASSTSRGDQYF.

The genes are TRBV6-5 and TRBJ1-2; weak D call: TRBD1 (5 bases). Trimming shortened V by 7 bases and J by 2 bases, and 11 bases separated the two germline ends. Per germline, CDR1 MNHEY and CDR2 SVGAGI. The CDR3 sequence is 13 residues long. CDR3 nucleotides: TGTGCCAGCACTCAAACAGGCAACTATGGCTACACCTTC. Translation: CASTQTGNYGYTF.

This rearrangement joins TRBV5-8 to TRBJ2-1; 8 bases align to TRBD2. The J segment lost 9 bases and the V segment lost 0 bases, leaving 5 bases of the junction unmatched. CDR1 SGHTS and CDR2 YDEGEE come from the germline V gene. This CDR3 comprises 14 residues. The DNA of the CDR3 is TGTGCCAGCAGCTTGGCCCGGACTAGCCGTGAGCAGTTCTTC. It codes for CASSLARTSREQFF.

The chain recombines TRBV19 with TRBJ2-3, with TRBD2 matching over 7 bases. CDR1 is LNHDA and CDR2 is SQIVND in the germline V gene (reference sequence). CDR3 length: 15 residues. V dropped 1 base and J dropped 7; count of bases not matched to a gene: 8. Here the CDR3 DNA reads TGTGCCAGTAGTATAGTCGGCGGGAGTAAACATACGCAGTATTTT. This encodes CASSIVGGSKHTQYF.

The CDR3 region is CASSLNPGLAGIYNEQFF. CDR3 nucleotides: TGTGCCAGCAGCTTAAATCCCGGACTAGCGGGGATTTACAATGAGCAGTTCTTC. This chain uses TRBV7-3 with TRBJ2-1; 12 nucleotides line up with TRBD2. J gave up 4 bases and V 1 base, and 8 bases lay outside the gene matches. CDR1 is SGHTA and CDR2 is FQGTGA in the germline V gene. The CDR3 is made up of 18 amino acids.

The chain couples TRBV5-1 to TRBJ2-5; D perhaps matches TRBD1 (6 bases). The V end was cut by 1 base, the J end by 1 base, with 8 bases between. Germline CDR1 is SGHRS and CDR2 is YFSETQ. The CDR3 is 14 amino acids. The CDR3 coding sequence is TGCGCCAGCAGCTTGATGGGGGCCCAAGAGACCCAGTACTTC. Its translation is CASSLMGAQETQYF.

V is TRBV4-2 and J is TRBJ2-1; 11 bases are shared with TRBD2. CDR1 is LGHNA and CDR2 is YNFKEQ in the germline V gene. There are 17 residues in the CDR3. Trimming at V came to 0 bases and at J to 9 bases, leaving 10 bases not matched to a gene. CDR3 protein: CASSQDEASGRYFEQFF. The CDR3 DNA reads TGTGCCAGCAGCCAAGATGAGGCTAGCGGGAGGTACTTTGAGCAGTTCTTC.

For this clone: One junction end disagrees with the germline gene, perhaps due to a read error. The V call is TRBV5-6, the J call TRBJ2-5; D may be TRBD1 (5 bases). In germline, CDR1 is SGHDT, CDR2 YYEEEE. The CDR3 spans 15 residues. The CDR3 nucleotides read TGTGCCAGCAGCGTCCACAGGTTCTTTCAAGCGACCCAGTACTTC. Translating it yields CASSVHRFFQATQYF. Variable domain in full (rest from reference TRBV5-6 and TRBJ2-5): DAGVTQSPTHLIKTRGQQVTLRCSPKSGHDTVSWYQQALGQGPQFIFQYYEEEERQRGNFPDRFSGHQFPNYSSELNVNALLLGDSALYLCASSVHRFFQATQYFGPGTRLLVL.

The chain has TRBV5-1 and TRBJ2-2; TRBD2 is a possible D gene (6 bases). V lost 4 bases and J lost 2, with 9 bases in between. The CDR3 loop spans 14 amino acids. CDR1 is SGHRS and CDR2 is YFSETQ in the germline V gene. CDR3 DNA sequence: TGCGCCAGCAGCACGGGAGTTAACACCGGGGAGCTGTTTTTT. Protein: CASSTGVNTGELFF.

The chain couples TRBV11-3 to TRBJ2-5, with TRBD2 matching 8 bases. Per germline, CDR1 SGHNT and CDR2 YENEEA. The CDR3 length is 15 residues. The junction had 4 bases not matched to a gene; V was cut back by 2 bases and J by 2 bases. The CDR3 loop reads CASSLMGGRQETQYF. The CDR3 DNA is TGTGCCAGCAGCTTAATGGGCGGGAGGCAAGAGACCCAGTACTTC.